Below are 12 T cell receptor beta chains sequenced from a single sample in a study of TIL therapy for anti-PD-1-resistant metastatic lung cancer. The immunoSEQ assay was v3. Clones were read by immunoSEQ multiplex PCR, and TCRdb kept only the in-frame ones, dropping some. This sample has 60,000 or so clones, with around 63% found just once. Time point of the sample: pre-treatment sample, taken before nivolumab and TIL therapy. The specimen was blood, collected at baseline. The receptor source for this set is a person between 25 and 79 years old with non-small cell lung cancer.

This clone was seen only once. The chain recombines TRBV5-1 with TRBJ1-3, with no clear D. CDR1 SGHRS and CDR2 YFSETQ come from the germline V gene. Trimming stripped 0 bases from V and 0 bases from J, with 10 bases between. The CDR3 spans 16 residues. The CDR3 coding sequence is TGCGCCAGCAGCTTGGGACCTGTTAGCTCTGGAAACACCATATATTTT. Residues: CASSLGPVSSGNTIYF. Full variable domain (remainder filled in from reference TRBV5-1 and TRBJ1-3): KAGVTQTPRYLIKTRGQQVTLSCSPISGHRSVSWYQQTPGQGLQFLFEYFSETQRNKGNFPGRFSGRQFSNSRSEMNVSTLELGDSALYLCASSLGPVSSGNTIYFGEGSWLTVV.

The chain has TRBV4-1 and TRBJ2-7, with 8 bases fitting TRBD1. The trim removed 4 bases at V and 5 bases at J, leaving 10 bases unmatched. The CDR3 runs 15 residues. Germline V gene sequence: CDR1 MGHRA, CDR2 YSYEKL. The CDR3 DNA follows: TGCGCCAGCAGCCCCCGGGGGACAGGCCATAACGAGCAGTACTTC. Protein sequence: CASSPRGTGHNEQYF.

The chain has TRBV5-1 and TRBJ1-2; 9 bases match TRBD1. From germline, CDR1 is SGHRS and CDR2 YFSETQ. CDR3 size: 14 residues. V lost 4 bases and J lost 3; bases outside the gene matches: 4. The CDR3 region has the DNA TGCGCCAGCAGCATGTGGACAGGGGACTATGGCTACACCTTC. As protein: CASSMWTGDYGYTF.

The chain carries TRBV5-1 and TRBJ2-1; TRBD2 matches at 11 bases. CDR3 length: 15 amino acids. The V and J ends lost 4 bases and 8 bases, in that order; junction bases with no gene match: 8. Germline V gene lookup returns CDR1 SGHRS and CDR2 YFSETQ. CDR3 coding DNA: TGCGCCAGCAGCGTCGGGACTAGCGGACAGGATGAGCAGTTCTTC. It encodes CASSVGTSGQDEQFF.

This sequence joins TRBV5-6 and TRBJ1-5; D remains unclear. The ends were cut back, 4 bases at V and 0 bases at J, with 11 bases in the middle. CDR3 length: 15 residues. Germline loops: CDR1 SGHDT, CDR2 YYEEEE. The CDR3 region has the DNA TGTGCCAGCAGCCCGCGCTTACGTAGCAATCAGCCCCAGCATTTT. Protein sequence: CASSPRLRSNQPQHF. The whole variable domain, remainder taken from reference TRBV5-6 and TRBJ1-5, is DAGVTQSPTHLIKTRGQQVTLRCSPKSGHDTVSWYQQALGQGPQFIFQYYEEEERQRGNFPDRFSGHQFPNYSSELNVNALLLGDSALYLCASSPRLRSNQPQHFGDGTRLSIL.

The V and J genes are TRBV4-2 and TRBJ2-2, with 9 bases aligning to TRBD1. The germline CDR1 and CDR2 sequences are LGHNA and YNFKEQ. The CDR3 is 18 amino acids. V gave up 2 bases and J gave up 2 bases; unmatched junction bases: 9. DNA of the CDR3: TGTGCCAGCAGCCAACCTTACAGGACAGGGGATAACACCGGGGAGCTGTTTTTT. Amino acids: CASSQPYRTGDNTGELFF.

The J gene is TRBJ1-4, the V gene TRBV6-5, with no clear D. CDR1 is MNHEY, CDR2 SVGAGI, per germline. Trimming took 5 bases from V and 0 from J, leaving 10 bases between them. The length of the CDR3 is 15 residues. CDR3 nucleotides: TGTGCCAGCAGTCCGAACGCGGCAACTAATGAAAAACTGTTTTTT. Amino acid sequence: CASSPNAATNEKLFF.

This clone was picked up a small number of times. One junction end does not reproduce the germline sequence, and a read error may be involved. The chain is built from TRBV7-7 and TRBJ2-5; 8 bases fit TRBD2. CDR3 size: 15 residues. The germline V gene encodes CDR1 SSHAT and CDR2 FNYEAQ (reference sequence). This CDR3 is CASSFRRGDQETQYF. The CDR3 DNA reads as TGTGCTAGCAGCTTTCGGCGGGGGGACCAAGAGACCCAGTACTTC.

This clone was seen a few times. The rearrangement joins TRBV12-5 to TRBJ2-5, with 9 bases fitting TRBD1. This CDR3 is built from 15 residues. Looked up from germline, CDR1 is LGHNT and CDR2 is FRNRAP. Trimming removed 5 bases from V and 2 bases from J; junction bases left unmatched: 6. Written as DNA, the CDR3 is TGTGCTAGTGGTCCCGGGACAGGGATGCAAGAGACCCAGTACTTC. Translated: CASGPGTGMQETQYF. Drawing the rest from reference TRBV12-5 and TRBJ2-5, the complete variable domain is DARVTQTPRHKVTEMGQEVTMRCQPILGHNTVFWYRQTMMQGLELLAYFRNRAPLDDSGMPKDRFSAEMPDATLATLKIQPSEPRDSAVYFCASGPGTGMQETQYFGPGTRLLVL.

This clone was observed a handful of times. The V and J genes are TRBV5-1 and TRBJ1-5; D is uncertain. Germline V gene data show CDR1 as SGHRS and CDR2 as YFSETQ. CDR3 length: 15 amino acids. The ends were cut back, 5 bases at V and 0 bases at J, with 12 bases in the middle. The CDR3 sequence: CASSPNLGSNQPQHF. CDR3 nucleotides: TGCGCCAGCAGTCCGAACTTGGGTAGCAATCAGCCCCAGCATTTT.

V is TRBV6-1 and J is TRBJ1-4; possible D gene TRBD1, 5 bases. Trimming cost V 0 bases and J 4 bases, with 12 bases left between them. CDR3 length: 16 amino acids. Germline V gives CDR1 MNHNS, CDR2 SASEGT. CDR3 residues: CASSEAKRGLNEKLFF. In DNA form, the CDR3 reads TGTGCCAGCAGTGAAGCGAAGAGGGGACTTAATGAAAAACTGTTTTTT.

The V call is TRBV7-9, the J call TRBJ2-1; the match to TRBD2 covers 10 bases. This CDR3 is built from 14 residues. Germline V CDR1 and CDR2: SEHNR, FQNEAQ (reference sequence). V lost 1 base and J lost 15; bases outside the gene matches: 9. The CDR3 DNA is TGTGCCAGCAGCTTAGGCCTAGCGGGGGATGGTCTGTTCTTC. The encoded protein is CASSLGLAGDGLFF.